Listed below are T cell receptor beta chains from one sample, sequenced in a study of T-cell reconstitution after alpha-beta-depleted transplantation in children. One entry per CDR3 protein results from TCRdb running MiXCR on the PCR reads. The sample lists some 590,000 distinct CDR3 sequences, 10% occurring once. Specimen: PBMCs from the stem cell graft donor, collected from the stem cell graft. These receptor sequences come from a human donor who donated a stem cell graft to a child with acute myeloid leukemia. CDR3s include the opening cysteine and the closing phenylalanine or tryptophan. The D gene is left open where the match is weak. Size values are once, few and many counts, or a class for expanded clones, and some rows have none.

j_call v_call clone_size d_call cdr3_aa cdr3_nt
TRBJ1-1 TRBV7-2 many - CASSLRFGGNTEAFF TGTGCCAGCAGCCTAAGGTTCGGGGGAAACACTGAAGCTTTCTTT
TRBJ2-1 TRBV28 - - CASSPRAQHESYNEQFF TGTGCCAGCAGTCCCCGGGCTCAACACGAGTCCTACAATGAGCAGTTCTTC
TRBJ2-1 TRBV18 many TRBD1 CASSQAGGRSSYNEQFF TGTGCCAGCTCACAGGCAGGGGGAAGGAGCTCCTACAATGAGCAGTTCTTC
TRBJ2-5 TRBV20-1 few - CSARDIRTSPIETQYF TGCAGTGCTAGAGATATAAGGACATCCCCAATTGAGACCCAGTACTTC
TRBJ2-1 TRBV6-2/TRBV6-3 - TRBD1 CASSPLTGTGAHNEQFF TGTGCCAGCAGCCCCTTAACCGGGACAGGGGCACACAATGAGCAGTTCTTC
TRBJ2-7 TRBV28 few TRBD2 CASSFGGGSPQYEQYF TGTGCCAGCAGTTTCGGGGGGGGATCCCCTCAATACGAGCAGTACTTC
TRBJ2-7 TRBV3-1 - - CASSQTDGNSYEQYF TGTGCCAGCAGCCAAACAGACGGGAACTCCTACGAGCAGTACTTC
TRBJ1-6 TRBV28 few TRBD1 CASRTPGQDNSPLHF TGTGCCAGCAGAACCCCGGGACAGGACAATTCACCCCTCCACTTT
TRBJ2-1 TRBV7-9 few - CASSFSAGQNNEQFF TGTGCCAGCAGCTTTTCAGCGGGCCAGAACAATGAGCAGTTCTTC
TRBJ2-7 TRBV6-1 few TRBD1 CASSTRTGGSEQYF TGTGCCAGCAGTACCCGGACAGGGGGTAGCGAGCAGTACTTC
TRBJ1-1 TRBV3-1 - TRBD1 CASSQRDRGPGTEAFF TGTGCCAGCAGCCAAAGGGACAGGGGGCCGGGCACTGAAGCTTTCTTT
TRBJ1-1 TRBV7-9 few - CASSANAQGAGEAFF TGTGCCAGCAGCGCGAACGCGCAGGGTGCAGGTGAAGCTTTCTTT
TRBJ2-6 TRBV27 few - CASSFFRGANVLTF TGTGCCAGCAGTTTCTTCAGGGGGGCCAACGTCCTGACTTTC
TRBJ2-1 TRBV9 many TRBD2 CASSVAGGSHNEQFF TGTGCCAGCAGCGTAGCGGGCGGGAGCCACAATGAGCAGTTCTTC
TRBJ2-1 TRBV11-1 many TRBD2 CASSLVLAGGGEQFF TGTGCCAGCAGCTTAGTACTAGCGGGAGGAGGTGAGCAGTTCTTC
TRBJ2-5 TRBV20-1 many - CSARPGAETQYF TGCAGTGCTAGACCAGGGGCGGAGACCCAGTACTTC
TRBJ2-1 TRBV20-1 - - CSARVWGSSYNEQFF TGCAGTGCTAGGGTTTGGGGAAGCTCCTACAATGAGCAGTTCTTC
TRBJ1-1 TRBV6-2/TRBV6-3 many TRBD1 CAGSDRLNTEAFF TGTGCCGGGTCGGACAGGCTGAACACTGAAGCTTTCTTT
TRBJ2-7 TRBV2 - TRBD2 CASSVSSGPYEQYF TGTGCCAGCAGTGTTTCTAGCGGACCCTACGAGCAGTACTTC
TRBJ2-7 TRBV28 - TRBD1 CASSLLGQLYEQYF TGTGCCAGCAGTTTATTGGGACAGCTCTACGAGCAGTACTTC
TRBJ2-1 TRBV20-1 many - CSARDARALSSYNEQFF TGCAGTGCTAGAGATGCGAGGGCATTAAGCTCCTACAATGAGCAGTTCTTC
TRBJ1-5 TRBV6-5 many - CASSSYTGNRNQPQHF TGTGCCAGCAGTTCCTACACCGGCAATCGAAATCAGCCCCAGCATTTT
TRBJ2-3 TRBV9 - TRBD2 CASSVSGRFPDTQYF TGTGCCAGCAGCGTAAGCGGGAGGTTCCCAGATACGCAGTATTTT
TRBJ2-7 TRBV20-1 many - CSARFQTYEQYF TGCAGTGCTAGATTCCAGACCTACGAGCAGTACTTC
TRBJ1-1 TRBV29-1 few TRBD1 CSVERDRARLGNTEAFF TGCAGCGTTGAGCGGGACAGGGCCCGACTGGGGAACACTGAAGCTTTCTTT
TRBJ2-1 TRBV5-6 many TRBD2 CASSLELAGGPGDYNEQFF TGTGCCAGCAGCTTGGAGTTAGCGGGAGGGCCCGGGGACTACAATGAGCAGTTCTTC
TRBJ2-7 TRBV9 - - CASSVEALPPYSYEQYF TGTGCCAGCAGCGTAGAAGCCCTGCCACCTTACTCCTACGAGCAGTACTTC
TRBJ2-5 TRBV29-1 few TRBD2 CSVVSGGLQETQYF TGCAGCGTTGTCTCGGGAGGCCTCCAAGAGACCCAGTACTTC
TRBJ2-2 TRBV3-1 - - CATWEQMNTGELFF TGTGCCACCTGGGAACAGATGAACACCGGGGAGCTGTTTTTT
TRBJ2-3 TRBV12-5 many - CASGPRGDTQYF TGTGCTAGTGGCCCGAGAGGGGATACGCAGTATTTT
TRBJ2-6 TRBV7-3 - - CASSLQGFESGANVLTF TGTGCCAGCAGCTTACAGGGGTTTGAGTCGGGGGCCAACGTCCTGACTTTC
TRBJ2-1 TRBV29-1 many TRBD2 CSGRTSGSNEQFF TGCAGCGGAAGGACTAGCGGGAGTAATGAGCAGTTCTTC
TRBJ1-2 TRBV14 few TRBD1 CASSQWDSYGYTF TGTGCCAGCAGCCAGTGGGACAGCTATGGCTACACCTTC
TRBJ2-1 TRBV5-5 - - CASSFTGLGAHNEQFF TGTGCCAGCAGCTTTACAGGGTTAGGGGCCCACAATGAGCAGTTCTTC
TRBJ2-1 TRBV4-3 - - CASSPKSGPYNEQFF TGCGCCAGCAGCCCCAAGAGCGGGCCCTACAATGAGCAGTTCTTC
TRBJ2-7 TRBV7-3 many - CASSLNQGNEQYF TGTGCCAGCAGCCTAAATCAGGGAAACGAGCAGTACTTC
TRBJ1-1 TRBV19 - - CASSVGGVPTEAFF TGTGCCAGTAGTGTGGGAGGAGTCCCCACTGAAGCTTTCTTT
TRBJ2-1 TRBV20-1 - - CSARDSAQNYNEQFF TGCAGTGCTAGAGATAGCGCACAGAATTACAATGAGCAGTTCTTC
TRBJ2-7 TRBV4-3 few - CASSQEDLGGRYEQYF TGCGCCAGCAGCCAAGAGGATTTAGGGGGGCGGTACGAGCAGTACTTC
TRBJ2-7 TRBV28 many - CASSQGPSYEQYF TGTGCCAGCAGTCAGGGGCCCTCCTACGAGCAGTACTTC
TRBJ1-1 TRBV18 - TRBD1 CASSPSDRTEAFF TGTGCCAGCTCACCCTCGGACAGGACTGAAGCTTTCTTT
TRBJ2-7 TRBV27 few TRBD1 CASSQRQGPYEQYF TGTGCCAGCAGTCAGAGACAGGGTCCCTACGAGCAGTACTTC
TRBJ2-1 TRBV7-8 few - CASSQQTGGNEQFF TGTGCCAGCAGCCAACAGACTGGGGGGAATGAGCAGTTCTTC
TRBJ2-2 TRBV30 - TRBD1 CALCPRDRGVGATGELFF TGTGCCTTATGCCCCCGGGACAGGGGAGTGGGGGCCACCGGGGAGCTGTTTTTT
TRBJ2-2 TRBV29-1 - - CSVPGSLNTGELFF TGCAGCGTTCCCGGGAGCCTGAACACCGGGGAGCTGTTTTTT
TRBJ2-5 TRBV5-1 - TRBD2 CASRKLGLASQETQYF TGCGCCAGCAGAAAATTGGGACTAGCGTCCCAAGAGACCCAGTACTTC
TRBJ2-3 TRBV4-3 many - CASSQELRGRSRTDTQYF TGCGCCAGCAGCCAAGAACTCAGGGGTCGGTCCCGCACAGATACGCAGTATTTT
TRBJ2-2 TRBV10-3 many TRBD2 CAISSGRTNTGELFF TGTGCCATCAGTAGCGGGAGGACGAACACCGGGGAGCTGTTTTTT
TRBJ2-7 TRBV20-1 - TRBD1 CSARQDREGSYEQYF TGCAGTGCTAGACAGGACAGGGAAGGATCCTACGAGCAGTACTTC
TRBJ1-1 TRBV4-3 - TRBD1 CASSRGQGAKGAFF TGCGCCAGCAGCCGGGGACAGGGGGCGAAGGGAGCTTTCTTT
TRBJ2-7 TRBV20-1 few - CSATQGIAYEQYF TGCAGTGCTACACAGGGAATCGCCTACGAGCAGTACTTC
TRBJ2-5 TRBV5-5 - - CASSLMGEQETQYF TGTGCCAGCAGCTTGATGGGTGAACAAGAGACCCAGTACTTC
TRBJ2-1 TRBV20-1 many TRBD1 CSARDGGQGSYNEQFF TGCAGTGCTAGAGATGGGGGACAGGGTTCCTACAATGAGCAGTTCTTC